This record concerns one T cell receptor beta chain sequence. Distinct nucleotide sequences in the sample also encode this CDR3. The data belong to a study of blood T cell repertoires in COVID-19. On the study more broadly: Acute and convalescent COVID-19 specimens originated in the United States, Italy and Spain.

This CDR3 is built from 13 residues. Germline lookup yields CDR1 LGHNA and CDR2 YNFKEQ. V lost 0 bases to trimming and J lost 6 bases, with 6 bases between them. Authors' processing steps: Amplification of reference gene primers was used by the study to estimate nucleated cell counts. Generated by immunoSEQ multiplex PCR, the TCRdb table keeps only in-frame clones and is missing some. V and J calls and clone size are copied from that table; D and trimming were computed from the DNA. The repertoire holds 95,000 to 100,000 clones, around 88% seen once, with approximately 1.8% in the top ten. The sequence derives from a man aged 80 or over with acute or convalescent COVID-19. This chain uses TRBV4-2 with TRBJ1-5; D is unresolved. Sequencing was carried out using peripheral blood. CDR3 bases: TGTGCCAGCAGCCAAGATCGGGGTCAGCCCCAGCATTTT. Translated: CASSQDRGQPQHF.